This TCR beta chain derives from a study of T cells in Graves' hyperthyroidism and ophthalmopathy. The CDR3 loop spans 14 amino acids. The V gene end was trimmed by 8 bases and the J gene end by 0 bases; junction bases not matched to a gene: 4. Per the germline V gene, CDR1 is MDHEN and CDR2 is SYDVKM. Uncontrolled infection, other autoimmune disease, pregnancy and lactation each barred patients from inclusion. Amplification yielded TCR beta CDR3 regions, with RNA transcripts as the source. First-round RT-PCR with HTBI primers amplified the TCR CDR3 region. Each CDR3 protein is one row after TCRdb ran MiXCR on the multiplex PCR reads. In the table there are around 560,000 distinct CDR3 sequences, 16% of which are singletons.

Specimen: blood. The TCR sequence derives from a woman between 18 and 30 years old with Graves' hyperthyroidism. This chain connects TRBV28 to TRBJ2-7, with TRBD1 identical over 10 bases. The CDR3 DNA is TGTGCCAGCGGGGGACAGGGGTCCTCCTACGAGCAGTACTTC. It encodes CASGGQGSSYEQYF.